A selection of T cell receptor beta chains follows, all from one sample in a study of T cells in Graves' hyperthyroidism and ophthalmopathy. TCRdb used MiXCR to reprocess the multiplex PCR reads, holding one entry per CDR3 protein. Of over 500,000 distinct CDR3 sequences in the sample, approximately 49% were seen once. Sequenced sample: peripheral blood or thyroid tissue (not recorded which). These receptors were taken from an adult woman with Graves' disease, either hyperthyroidism or ophthalmopathy (not recorded which). Both conserved end residues are part of each CDR3. A D gene is named only where the DNA matches it firmly. Expanded clones get a size class; other rows say once, few or many, or leave the size out.

D gene: -; clone size: -; V gene: TRBV15; J gene: TRBJ1-2; CDR3 protein: CATSIRTVGGYTF; CDR3 DNA: TGTGCCACCAGCATCCGGACAGTTGGTGGCTACACCTTC
D gene: -; clone size: -; V gene: TRBV7-9; J gene: TRBJ1-6; CDR3 protein: CASSRDRRFNNSPLHF; CDR3 DNA: TGTGCCAGCAGCCGAGACAGGCGATTCAATAATTCACCCCTCCACTTT
D gene: -; clone size: many; V gene: TRBV7-9; J gene: TRBJ2-2; CDR3 protein: CASSLVRSNTGELFF; CDR3 DNA: TGTGCCAGCAGCTTAGTCAGGTCGAACACCGGGGAGCTGTTTTTT
D gene: -; clone size: -; V gene: TRBV4-3; J gene: TRBJ1-1; CDR3 protein: CASSNRIQAKDTEAFF; CDR3 DNA: TGCGCCAGCAGCAATCGAATCCAGGCGAAGGACACTGAAGCTTTCTTT
D gene: -; clone size: -; V gene: TRBV29-1; J gene: TRBJ1-5; CDR3 protein: CSVESGQNNQPQHF; CDR3 DNA: TGCAGCGTTGAATCAGGGCAGAACAATCAGCCCCAGCATTTT
D gene: -; clone size: few; V gene: TRBV28; J gene: TRBJ1-2; CDR3 protein: CASSPSNYGYTF; CDR3 DNA: TGTGCCAGCAGCCCTTCTAACTATGGCTACACCTTC
D gene: -; clone size: -; V gene: TRBV12-3/TRBV12-4; J gene: TRBJ1-1; CDR3 protein: CASSSGRYTEAFF; CDR3 DNA: TGTGCCAGCAGTTCAGGACGGTACACTGAAGCTTTCTTT
D gene: TRBD1; clone size: many; V gene: TRBV6-5; J gene: TRBJ1-2; CDR3 protein: CASSYTGGVPAGYTF; CDR3 DNA: TGTGCCAGCAGTTACACAGGGGGCGTTCCTGCTGGCTACACCTTC
D gene: TRBD2; clone size: -; V gene: TRBV20-1; J gene: TRBJ2-7; CDR3 protein: CSARDPTPSGRADGAGQYF; CDR3 DNA: TGCAGTGCTAGAGATCCCACTCCTAGCGGGAGGGCCGACGGGGCAGGGCAGTACTTC
D gene: TRBD2; clone size: -; V gene: TRBV20-1; J gene: TRBJ2-7; CDR3 protein: CSARVLAGDYEQYF; CDR3 DNA: TGCAGTGCTAGAGTTCTAGCGGGAGACTACGAGCAGTACTTC
D gene: -; clone size: many; V gene: TRBV4-2; J gene: TRBJ1-2; CDR3 protein: CASSQFDMGSTGYTF; CDR3 DNA: TGTGCCAGCAGCCAATTCGACATGGGCAGCACTGGCTACACCTTC
D gene: -; clone size: many; V gene: TRBV29-1; J gene: TRBJ2-2; CDR3 protein: CSGGDTAGELFF; CDR3 DNA: TGCAGCGGGGGAGATACCGCCGGGGAGCTGTTTTTT
D gene: -; clone size: -; V gene: TRBV7-3; J gene: TRBJ2-2; CDR3 protein: CASSPQATGELFF; CDR3 DNA: TGTGCCAGCAGCCCGCAGGCCACCGGGGAGCTGTTTTTT
D gene: -; clone size: -; V gene: TRBV4-2; J gene: TRBJ1-2; CDR3 protein: CASSQSAGSNTF; CDR3 DNA: TGTGCCAGCAGCCAAAGCGCAGGGTCGAACACCTTC
D gene: -; clone size: -; V gene: TRBV3-1; J gene: TRBJ2-6; CDR3 protein: CASNQVAGANVLTF; CDR3 DNA: TGTGCCAGCAACCAAGTGGCTGGGGCCAACGTCCTGACTTTC
D gene: -; clone size: -; V gene: TRBV10-3; J gene: TRBJ1-4; CDR3 protein: CARSGGKGKLFF; CDR3 DNA: TGTGCTAGGTCGGGGGGCAAGGGAAAACTGTTTTTT
D gene: -; clone size: -; V gene: TRBV20-1; J gene: TRBJ2-5; CDR3 protein: CSARDWTQYF; CDR3 DNA: TGCAGTGCTAGAGATTGGACCCAGTACTTC
D gene: -; clone size: -; V gene: TRBV2; J gene: TRBJ2-5; CDR3 protein: CATVLAAQETQYF; CDR3 DNA: TGTGCCACCGTGCTGGCAGCTCAAGAGACCCAGTACTTC
D gene: -; clone size: -; V gene: TRBV20-1; J gene: TRBJ1-5; CDR3 protein: CSADRGATGNSQPQHF; CDR3 DNA: TGCAGTGCGGACCGGGGAGCCACAGGGAATAGTCAGCCCCAGCATTTT
D gene: -; clone size: -; V gene: TRBV29-1; J gene: TRBJ1-2; CDR3 protein: CSVGMQGPGDNGYTF; CDR3 DNA: TGCAGCGTTGGAATGCAGGGACCCGGAGATAATGGCTACACCTTC
D gene: -; clone size: many; V gene: TRBV5-5; J gene: TRBJ1-5; CDR3 protein: CASSSRSRAESGQPQHF; CDR3 DNA: TGTGCCAGCAGCTCAAGAAGTAGGGCGGAGAGTGGTCAGCCCCAGCATTTT
D gene: -; clone size: many; V gene: TRBV7-9; J gene: TRBJ1-1; CDR3 protein: CASSSTGHNTEAFF; CDR3 DNA: TGTGCCAGCAGCTCCACCGGCCATAACACTGAAGCTTTCTTT
D gene: -; clone size: -; V gene: TRBV29-1; J gene: TRBJ1-2; CDR3 protein: CSARESMGRLYGYTF; CDR3 DNA: TGCAGCGCCCGGGAGAGCATGGGGCGGCTATATGGCTACACCTTC
D gene: -; clone size: -; V gene: TRBV19; J gene: TRBJ1-2; CDR3 protein: CASTSFGGTDGYTF; CDR3 DNA: TGTGCCAGTACCTCATTCGGGGGCACAGATGGCTACACCTTC
D gene: -; clone size: many; V gene: TRBV25-1; J gene: TRBJ2-5; CDR3 protein: CASSEGRHGVETQYF; CDR3 DNA: TGTGCCAGCAGTGAAGGCAGGCATGGTGTGGAGACCCAGTACTTC
D gene: -; clone size: -; V gene: TRBV10-3; J gene: TRBJ2-3; CDR3 protein: CAISEVDTQYF; CDR3 DNA: TGTGCCATCAGTGAGGTAGATACGCAGTATTTT
D gene: -; clone size: once; V gene: TRBV10-2; J gene: TRBJ2-7; CDR3 protein: CASGPWVRGYYEQYF; CDR3 DNA: TGCGCCAGCGGTCCTTGGGTACGGGGCTACTACGAGCAGTACTTC
D gene: TRBD2; clone size: many; V gene: TRBV5-1; J gene: TRBJ2-7; CDR3 protein: CASSVGTSAEHGEQYF; CDR3 DNA: TGCGCCAGCAGCGTCGGGACTAGCGCTGAGCACGGCGAGCAGTACTTC
D gene: TRBD1; clone size: many; V gene: TRBV12-3/TRBV12-4; J gene: TRBJ1-1; CDR3 protein: CASSLAPGTGNTEAFF; CDR3 DNA: TGTGCCAGCAGTTTAGCCCCCGGGACAGGGAACACTGAAGCTTTCTTT
D gene: -; clone size: -; V gene: TRBV25-1; J gene: TRBJ1-4; CDR3 protein: CASSEFGAGLVEKLFF; CDR3 DNA: TGTGCCAGCAGTGAATTTGGGGCAGGGCTAGTTGAAAAACTGTTTTTT
D gene: TRBD2; clone size: many; V gene: TRBV7-2; J gene: TRBJ2-5; CDR3 protein: CASSRRLAGAQETQYF; CDR3 DNA: TGTGCCAGCAGCCGACGACTAGCGGGAGCCCAAGAGACCCAGTACTTC
D gene: -; clone size: -; V gene: TRBV7-3; J gene: TRBJ2-5; CDR3 protein: CASSQHPRSSGGTQYF; CDR3 DNA: TGTGCCAGCAGCCAACACCCCCGGTCGTCCGGAGGGACCCAGTACTTC
D gene: -; clone size: -; V gene: TRBV2; J gene: TRBJ2-7; CDR3 protein: CASSPQGLAHEQYF; CDR3 DNA: TGTGCCAGCAGCCCACAGGGTCTAGCCCACGAGCAGTACTTC
D gene: -; clone size: many; V gene: TRBV7-9; J gene: TRBJ1-5; CDR3 protein: CASAPTGSNQPQHF; CDR3 DNA: TGTGCCAGCGCCCCGACGGGCAGCAATCAGCCCCAGCATTTT
D gene: TRBD1; clone size: -; V gene: TRBV20-1; J gene: TRBJ1-1; CDR3 protein: CSANDRGYGYTEAFF; CDR3 DNA: TGCAGTGCGAACGACAGGGGCTATGGCTACACTGAAGCTTTCTTT
D gene: TRBD1; clone size: -; V gene: TRBV29-1; J gene: TRBJ1-2; CDR3 protein: CSVEAPGGLYGYTF; CDR3 DNA: TGCAGCGTTGAGGCGCCAGGGGGCCTCTATGGCTACACCTTC
D gene: -; clone size: -; V gene: TRBV15; J gene: TRBJ1-5; CDR3 protein: CATSRSTASYQPQHF; CDR3 DNA: TGTGCCACCAGCAGGAGTACCGCCAGTTATCAGCCCCAGCATTTT
D gene: -; clone size: -; V gene: TRBV10-3; J gene: TRBJ1-3; CDR3 protein: CASRTGKPGNTIYF; CDR3 DNA: TGTGCCAGCCGAACCGGGAAACCCGGAAACACCATATATTTT
D gene: -; clone size: many; V gene: TRBV12-5; J gene: TRBJ1-1; CDR3 protein: CASGLGENTEAFF; CDR3 DNA: TGTGCTAGTGGTTTGGGGGAGAACACTGAAGCTTTCTTT
D gene: -; clone size: -; V gene: TRBV15; J gene: TRBJ2-7; CDR3 protein: CATSSLLSAQYF; CDR3 DNA: TGTGCCACCAGCAGTCTCCTCAGCGCGCAGTACTTC
D gene: -; clone size: -; V gene: TRBV7-3; J gene: TRBJ1-2; CDR3 protein: CASRAGRNFNGYTF; CDR3 DNA: TGTGCCAGCAGAGCGGGCAGGAACTTTAATGGCTACACCTTC
D gene: -; clone size: few; V gene: TRBV7-9; J gene: TRBJ1-2; CDR3 protein: CASSPFYGYTF; CDR3 DNA: TGTGCCAGCAGCCCCTTCTATGGCTACACCTTC
D gene: -; clone size: many; V gene: TRBV15; J gene: TRBJ1-2; CDR3 protein: CATSRDRVLNYGYTF; CDR3 DNA: TGTGCCACCAGCAGAGATCGAGTTCTTAACTATGGCTACACCTTC
D gene: TRBD1; clone size: many; V gene: TRBV19; J gene: TRBJ1-5; CDR3 protein: CASSSSRGISQPQHF; CDR3 DNA: TGTGCCAGTAGTTCCTCCAGGGGGATCAGTCAGCCCCAGCATTTT
D gene: TRBD1; clone size: many; V gene: TRBV29-1; J gene: TRBJ1-4; CDR3 protein: CSVVRTGGGEKLFF; CDR3 DNA: TGCAGCGTCGTCAGAACAGGGGGGGGCGAAAAACTGTTTTTT
D gene: -; clone size: many; V gene: TRBV9; J gene: TRBJ2-6; CDR3 protein: CASSPRQITSGANVLTF; CDR3 DNA: TGTGCCAGCAGCCCACGCCAGATCACCTCTGGGGCCAACGTCCTGACTTTC
D gene: -; clone size: many; V gene: TRBV29-1; J gene: TRBJ2-5; CDR3 protein: CTASRETQYF; CDR3 DNA: TGCACCGCCAGCCGAGAGACCCAGTACTTC
D gene: -; clone size: few; V gene: TRBV15; J gene: TRBJ2-7; CDR3 protein: CATRPQGRTYEQYF; CDR3 DNA: TGTGCCACCAGGCCACAGGGAAGAACCTACGAGCAGTACTTC
D gene: -; clone size: few; V gene: TRBV2; J gene: TRBJ1-4; CDR3 protein: CASSEYRDEVELFF; CDR3 DNA: TGTGCCAGCAGTGAATATAGGGATGAAGTAGAACTGTTTTTT
D gene: -; clone size: many; V gene: TRBV2; J gene: TRBJ2-7; CDR3 protein: CASSPLYEQYF; CDR3 DNA: TGTGCCAGCAGTCCACTCTACGAGCAGTACTTC
D gene: -; clone size: -; V gene: TRBV29-1; J gene: TRBJ2-7; CDR3 protein: CASSFQGGVYEQYF; CDR3 DNA: TGTGCCAGCAGTTTTCAGGGTGGTGTTTACGAGCAGTACTTC
D gene: -; clone size: many; V gene: TRBV20-1; J gene: TRBJ1-6; CDR3 protein: CSARRVSGPYNSPLHF; CDR3 DNA: TGCAGTGCCCGCAGGGTTTCGGGACCCTATAATTCACCCCTCCACTTT
D gene: TRBD2; clone size: once; V gene: TRBV10-3; J gene: TRBJ2-7; CDR3 protein: CAISPALTSGNYEQYF; CDR3 DNA: TGTGCCATCAGTCCTGCCCTGACTAGCGGGAACTACGAGCAGTACTTC
D gene: TRBD1; clone size: -; V gene: TRBV6-1; J gene: TRBJ1-1; CDR3 protein: CASSGQGAYTEAFF; CDR3 DNA: TGTGCCAGCAGTGGCCAGGGGGCATACACTGAAGCTTTCTTT
D gene: TRBD2; clone size: many; V gene: TRBV19; J gene: TRBJ2-6; CDR3 protein: CASSPGLADSSGANVLTF; CDR3 DNA: TGTGCCAGTAGCCCCGGACTAGCGGATAGCTCTGGGGCCAACGTCCTGACTTTC
D gene: -; clone size: many; V gene: TRBV20-1; J gene: TRBJ1-1; CDR3 protein: CSARVLGAGALNTEAFF; CDR3 DNA: TGCAGTGCTAGAGTTCTCGGTGCGGGGGCTCTGAACACTGAAGCTTTCTTT
D gene: -; clone size: -; V gene: TRBV19; J gene: TRBJ1-1; CDR3 protein: CASTRLAGWELNTEAFF; CDR3 DNA: TGTGCCAGTACTCGCCTAGCGGGGTGGGAGCTGAACACTGAAGCTTTCTTT
D gene: TRBD2; clone size: -; V gene: TRBV6-1; J gene: TRBJ2-3; CDR3 protein: CASSEREGLKDTQYF; CDR3 DNA: TGTGCCAGTTCCGAGCGGGAGGGCCTTAAAGATACGCAGTATTTT
D gene: -; clone size: many; V gene: TRBV7-9; J gene: TRBJ1-1; CDR3 protein: CASRGRDTEAFF; CDR3 DNA: TGTGCCAGTCGGGGGAGGGACACTGAAGCTTTCTTT
D gene: -; clone size: many; V gene: TRBV7-2; J gene: TRBJ1-4; CDR3 protein: CASSPGWGDEKLFF; CDR3 DNA: TGTGCCAGCAGCCCCGGGTGGGGGGATGAAAAACTGTTTTTT